Below are 12 T cell receptor beta chains sequenced from a single sample in a study of OX40 agonist ivuxolimab in advanced cancers. The assay was immunoSEQ multiplex PCR, and TCRdb's table has in-frame clones only and misses some. The sample records tens of thousands of clones, 87% being singletons. The source material was CD4+ or CD8+ T cells sorted from blood, sampled in a trial of the OX40 agonist ivuxolimab. These receptors were taken from an adult with an advanced solid tumor such as melanoma, head and neck, liver or kidney cancer.

The V call is TRBV4-2, the J call TRBJ2-1, with 10 bases aligning to TRBD2. Germline V gene data show CDR1 as LGHNA and CDR2 as YNFKEQ. V gave up 0 bases and J gave up 8 bases; unmatched junction bases: 4. The CDR3 has 15 residues. DNA of the CDR3: TGTGCCAGCAGCCAAGAAGCGGGGGGGCACCATGAGCAGTTCTTC. It specifies CASSQEAGGHHEQFF.

The CDR3 protein is CASSQAYRGRTEAFF. The DNA of the CDR3 is TGCGCCAGCAGCCAAGCGTACAGGGGAAGAACTGAAGCTTTCTTT. This sequence joins TRBV4-1 and TRBJ1-1, with 7 bases lining up with TRBD1. CDR1 and CDR2 from the germline V gene are MGHRA and YSYEKL. The V gene end was trimmed by 1 base and the J gene end by 5 bases; junction bases not matched to a gene: 7. This CDR3 has 15 amino acids.

The rearrangement links TRBV5-1 to TRBJ2-5; TRBD2 agrees at 13 bases. The length of the CDR3 is 16 residues. Losses at the gene ends were 6 bases for V and 1 base for J; bases not matched to a gene: 6. The germline CDR1 and CDR2 sequences are SGHRS and YFSETQ. CDR3 amino acids: CASTRLAGGPQETQYF. CDR3 bases: TGCGCCAGCACCAGACTAGCGGGGGGCCCCCAAGAGACCCAGTACTTC. The full variable domain, in which reference TRBV5-1 and TRBJ2-5 provide the parts outside the CDR3, is KAGVTQTPRYLIKTRGQQVTLSCSPISGHRSVSWYQQTPGQGLQFLFEYFSETQRNKGNFPGRFSGRQFSNSRSEMNVSTLELGDSALYLCASTRLAGGPQETQYFGPGTRLLVL.

This chain connects TRBV18 to TRBJ2-4; 8 bases are shared with TRBD1. J gave up 4 bases and V 3 bases, and 2 bases lay outside the gene matches. The germline V gene encodes CDR1 KGHSH and CDR2 LQKENI. This CDR3 is built from 14 residues. CDR3 DNA: TGTGCCAGCTCACCGGACAGGGTTAAAAACATTCAGTACTTC. Its protein is CASSPDRVKNIQYF. Filled out from reference TRBV18 and TRBJ2-4, the complete variable domain reads NAGVMQNPRHLVRRRGQEARLRCSPMKGHSHVYWYRQLPEEGLKFMVYLQKENIIDESGMPKERFSAEFPKEGPSILRIQQVVRGDSAAYFCASSPDRVKNIQYFGAGTRLSVL.

The CDR3 DNA sequence: TGTGCCAGCAGCGTTTCTTTTGATACGCAGTATTTT. It codes for CASSVSFDTQYF. V gene TRBV9 combines with J gene TRBJ2-3; D is uncertain. The germline CDR1 and CDR2 sequences are SGDLS and YYNGEE. The length of the CDR3 is 12 residues. V gave up 2 bases and J gave up 6 bases, with 7 bases separating them.

V gene TRBV10-1 combines with J gene TRBJ2-5; weak D call: TRBD2 (5 bases). The DNA end is more similar to TRBJ2-7, so the J call may be wrong. Looked up from germline, CDR1 is WNHNN and CDR2 is SYGVQD (reference sequence). This CDR3 is 13 amino acids long. In DNA form, the CDR3 reads TGCGCCAGCAGTGAAACGGGATCCTACGAGCAGTACTTC. It specifies CASSETGSYEQYF.

The rearrangement links TRBV4-1 to TRBJ1-5; TRBD1 matches at 8 bases. The CDR3 runs 16 residues. CDR1 MGHRA and CDR2 YSYEKL come from the germline V gene. Trimming cost V 3 bases and J 2 bases; bases outside gene matches: 6. The CDR3 region is CASSQGTGWGNQPQHF. In DNA form, the CDR3 reads TGCGCCAGCAGCCAGGGGACAGGCTGGGGCAATCAGCCCCAGCATTTT.

This clone was recorded once. V gene TRBV18 combines with J gene TRBJ2-3, with 7 bases identical to TRBD1. Losses at the gene ends were 4 bases for V and 0 bases for J; bases not matched to a gene: 7. The CDR3 is made up of 16 amino acids. Germline V lookup: CDR1 KGHSH, CDR2 LQKENI. CDR3 bases: TGTGCCAGCTCACAGGGACAGCCCACTAGCACAGATACGCAGTATTTT. It specifies CASSQGQPTSTDTQYF. Variable domain in full (rest from reference TRBV18 and TRBJ2-3): NAGVMQNPRHLVRRRGQEARLRCSPMKGHSHVYWYRQLPEEGLKFMVYLQKENIIDESGMPKERFSAEFPKEGPSILRIQQVVRGDSAAYFCASSQGQPTSTDTQYFGPGTRLTVL.

This chain links TRBV7-2 with TRBJ2-5; D might be TRBD2 (6 bases). Trimming stripped 1 base from V and 5 bases from J, with 11 bases between. The CDR3 has 14 residues. Germline V CDR1 and CDR2: SGHTA, FQGNSA. CDR3 residues: CASSLVRGRETQYF. The CDR3 DNA reads as TGTGCCAGCAGCTTAGTACGTGGGAGGGAGACCCAGTACTTC.

The chain joins TRBV5-6 to TRBJ2-7; 7 bases are shared with TRBD1. The trim removed 1 base at V and 6 bases at J, leaving 4 bases unmatched. Germline assignment: CDR1 SGHDT and CDR2 YYEEEE. The CDR3 length is 13 residues. Written as DNA, the CDR3 is TGTGCCAGCAGCTTGCGGGACAGCGCCGAGCAGTACGTC. Translated: CASSLRDSAEQYV.

The V and J genes are TRBV6-1 and TRBJ1-2; 9 bases fit TRBD1. From germline, CDR1 is MNHNS and CDR2 SASEGT. The length of the CDR3 is 13 residues. Losses at the gene ends were 5 bases for V and 5 bases for J; bases not matched to a gene: 3. The CDR3 spells CASSPDRGYGYTF. CDR3 sequence (DNA): TGTGCCAGCAGTCCAGACAGGGGGTATGGCTACACCTTC.

CDR3 sequence (DNA): TGTGCCAGCTTAGAGAGATGGCCCCCAGATACGCAGTATTTT. Translating gives CASLERWPPDTQYF. The chain links TRBV4-2 to TRBJ2-3; the D is unclear. CDR3 length equals 14 residues. The V end was cut by 8 bases, the J end by 4 bases, with 16 bases between. Germline lookup yields CDR1 LGHNA and CDR2 YNFKEQ.